This T cell receptor (beta chain) was obtained from a study of blood T cell repertoires in COVID-19. About the study: There were acute and convalescent COVID-19 samples, and they came from the United States, Italy and Spain. PBMCs, B-cell-depleted T cells, or T cells provided the cDNA or gDNA that made up the material.

Seattle participants joined during active infection and were tracked over time. Germline V gene lookup returns CDR1 KGHSH and CDR2 LQKENI. The V end lost 1 base, the J end lost 0 bases, and 12 bases lay between the germline ends. CDR3 length equals 17 residues. In the study's own analysis: How many nucleated cells were present was estimated from reference gene primer amplification. The protocol was immunoSEQ multiplex PCR, while the TCRdb copy is restricted to in-frame clones and leaves out a portion. Clone size and the V and J calls come from that table; the DNA yielded D and trimming. The data hold 150,000 or so clones, with roughly 78% observed a single time.

Sequenced sample: peripheral blood. This chain connects TRBV18 to TRBJ2-2; no clear D gene. This clonotype was sampled from an older woman with COVID-19, enrolled during active disease. CDR3 bases: TGTGCCAGCTCACCACTCGCAGACAACGCGAACACCGGGGAGCTGTTTTTT. Translated, it gives CASSPLADNANTGELFF.